This TCR beta chain was found in a study of blood T cells in healthy people across ages. The trim removed 5 bases at V and 3 bases at J, leaving 7 bases unmatched. Germline V lookup: CDR1 SGHAT, CDR2 FQDESV (reference sequence). There are 14 residues in the CDR3. Sample-barcoded 5' priming and a J-beta primer mix drove a second PCR of roughly 7 to 11 cycles. Via MiXCR, TCRdb re-called the 5' RACE reads, giving one row per CDR3 protein. The sample has hundreds of thousands of distinct CDR3 sequences, less than 35% seen once; the top ten hold roughly 14%. V usage is TRBV11-1 and J usage is TRBJ2-7; 7 nucleotides match TRBD1. The clonotype was recovered from an elderly woman in good health. Sequencing was carried out using blood. CDR3 region: CASSHRDRNYEQYF. The CDR3 nucleotides are TGTGCCAGCAGCCACCGGGACAGAAACTACGAGCAGTACTTC.